The rows below give T cell receptor beta chains drawn from one sample of a study of blood T cell repertoires in COVID-19. Clones were sequenced by immunoSEQ multiplex PCR, and TCRdb holds only the in-frame ones, with some missing. The data contain about 370,000 clones, roughly 86% of them singletons. Material: peripheral blood. The receptors originated from a woman aged 25 to 39 with COVID-19, enrolled during active disease. Each CDR3 is given with its conserved first and last residue. The D gene is left open where the match is weak. A clone size is listed for some rows: how often the clone was seen (once, few, many), or a class if it is expanded.

v_call	clone_size	d_call	j_call	cdr3_aa	cdr3_nt
TRBV19	NA	NA	TRBJ2-7	CALPWRGQSEQYF	TGTGCCCTCCCGTGGAGGGGGCAAAGCGAGCAGTACTTC
TRBV5-5	NA	TRBD1	TRBJ1-5	CASSFGRAGGYLTQPQHF	TGTGCCAGCAGCTTTGGTAGGGCAGGGGGATATTTGACTCAGCCCCAGCATTTT
TRBV28	NA	TRBD2	TRBJ2-1	CASSLLLRGGINEQFF	TGTGCCAGCAGTTTATTACTCCGGGGGGGCATCAATGAGCAGTTCTTC
TRBV3-1/TRBV3-2	NA	TRBD1	TRBJ1-4	CASSQDQGASKLFF	TGTGCCAGCAGCCAAGATCAGGGGGCGTCAAAACTGTTTTTT
TRBV5-1	NA	NA	TRBJ2-7	CASSPDYSVAEQYF	TGCGCCAGCAGCCCGGACTATTCGGTTGCCGAGCAGTACTTC
TRBV11-2	few	TRBD1	TRBJ2-3	CASSLGQGFGDTQYF	TGTGCCAGCAGCTTAGGACAGGGCTTTGGAGATACGCAGTATTTT
TRBV4-2	few	TRBD2	TRBJ2-7	CASSQAASGSSSSYEQYF	TGTGCCAGCAGCCAAGCGGCTAGCGGGAGCTCGAGCTCCTACGAGCAGTACTTC
TRBV5-1	NA	NA	TRBJ1-1	CASTLGGANTEAFF	TGCGCCAGCACCCTAGGGGGTGCGAACACTGAAGCTTTCTTT
TRBV2	NA	TRBD1	TRBJ2-6	CASSDGQVNVLTF	TGTGCCAGCAGTGATGGACAGGTAAACGTCCTGACTTTC
TRBV4-1	once	TRBD1	TRBJ2-7	CASSPGQGAAYEQYF	TGCGCCAGCAGCCCCGGACAGGGGGCCGCGTACGAGCAGTACTTC
TRBV5-1	NA	NA	TRBJ2-5	CASSLYTGNQETQYF	TGCGCCAGCAGCTTGTATACAGGGAATCAAGAGACCCAGTACTTC
TRBV29-1	once	NA	TRBJ2-7	CSARGVVGQYF	TGCAGCGCACGCGGGGTCGTCGGGCAGTACTTC
TRBV27	NA	TRBD2	TRBJ2-5	CASSLAGGQETQYF	TGTGCCAGCAGTTTAGCGGGAGGCCAAGAGACCCAGTACTTC
TRBV28	NA	TRBD1	TRBJ1-5	CASSFPGQGSNQPQHF	TGTGCCAGCAGTTTTCCAGGACAGGGGAGCAATCAGCCCCAGCATTTT
TRBV20-1	once	NA	TRBJ1-1	CSASRWSENTEAFF	TGCAGTGCTAGTAGGTGGAGTGAGAACACTGAAGCTTTCTTT
TRBV7-8	NA	TRBD2	TRBJ2-7	CASSPREAGLTYEQYF	TGTGCCAGCAGCCCCCGGGAAGCGGGACTAACCTACGAGCAGTACTTC
TRBV4-1	NA	NA	TRBJ2-7	CASSPSNAAGYEQYF	TGCGCCAGCAGCCCCTCTAACGCCGCAGGATACGAGCAGTACTTC
TRBV11-2	once	NA	TRBJ2-6	CASSFDRANVLTF	TGTGCCAGCAGCTTCGACAGGGCCAACGTCCTGACTTTC
TRBV27	NA	NA	TRBJ1-5	CASTPRKGMDQPQHF	TGTGCCAGCACCCCCCGCAAGGGGATGGATCAGCCCCAGCATTTT
TRBV10-2	once	TRBD1	TRBJ2-1	CASSEGTGDGQFF	TGCGCCAGCAGTGAGGGGACAGGGGATGGGCAGTTCTTC
TRBV10-3	NA	NA	TRBJ1-1	CAIRVTVNTEAFF	TGTGCCATCAGAGTGACAGTGAACACTGAAGCTTTCTTT
TRBV7-8	NA	NA	TRBJ2-1	CASSQWAPSSYNEQFF	TGTGCCAGCAGCCAATGGGCCCCGAGCTCCTACAATGAGCAGTTCTTC